This entry describes one TCR beta chain. Germline V CDR1 and CDR2: KGHSH, LQKENI. Trimming removed 2 bases from V and 11 bases from J; junction bases left unmatched: 7. The CDR3 totals 13 residues. This sample is drawn from a study of blood T cells in healthy people across ages. Study-wide background: The template switching approach captured approximately one barcoded beta molecule for every two T cells.

PBMCs numbering at least 6.5 million were isolated per sample. Using a J-beta primer mix together with a sample-barcoded 5' primer, a second PCR was run for about 7 to 12 cycles. TCRdb redid the calling of the 5' RACE reads with MiXCR, one entry per CDR3 protein. The data show 1.5 million to 2 million distinct CDR3 sequences, around half seen once. The clonotype comes from a woman aged 40 to 50 in good health. This chain links TRBV18 with TRBJ2-7; 9 bases are a match to TRBD1. The sequenced material came from blood. CDR3 DNA sequence: TGTGCCAGCTCACCAGGACGGGACAGGGCGGAGTACTTC. Protein product: CASSPGRDRAEYF.